Listed below are T cell receptor beta chains from one sample, sequenced in a study of blood T cell repertoires in COVID-19. The assay was immunoSEQ multiplex PCR, and TCRdb's table has in-frame clones only and misses some. The table records around 330,000 clones, 70% to 90% of them present only once. Sequencing was done on a sample of PBMCs or T cells enriched from blood (not recorded which). The receptors derive from a woman aged 35 to 49 who had recovered from COVID-19. CDR3s leave out the opening cysteine and the closing phenylalanine or tryptophan. The order of the fields is J gene, V gene, D gene, CDR3 protein. A D gene is named only where the DNA matches it firmly.

TRBJ1-3 | TRBV2 | . | ASKQTESGNTIY
TRBJ2-5 | TRBV7-2 | . | ASSLYPGFEETQY
TRBJ2-7 | TRBV7-2 | TRBD2 | ASSLGLREGRTYEQY
TRBJ2-2 | TRBV6-4 | TRBD2 | ASSDVAGAAGELF
TRBJ1-1 | TRBV7-8 | . | ASSSQGGGGNTEAF
TRBJ1-2 | TRBV6-5 | . | ASSYSSRGRHPHT
TRBJ1-6 | TRBV18 | TRBD1 | ASSPLQGASSPLH
TRBJ1-1 | TRBV27 | TRBD1 | ASSYRGHTEAF
TRBJ2-1 | TRBV4-2 | TRBD2 | ASSPNMAGGYNEQF
TRBJ2-7 | TRBV10-2 | TRBD2 | ASSESMGLAGGTNYYEQY
TRBJ2-2 | TRBV5-1 | TRBD1 | ASSWPGTANTGELF
TRBJ1-2 | TRBV2 | TRBD1 | ASRGTDYGYT
TRBJ1-2 | TRBV5-1 | TRBD1 | ASSHLPGQGDYGYT
TRBJ2-3 | TRBV19 | TRBD2 | ASSIDRPSGGGTQY
TRBJ2-5 | TRBV5-1 | . | ASSSGFPQETQY
TRBJ2-7 | TRBV27 | TRBD1 | ASSAYRGPYEQY
TRBJ2-2 | TRBV7-6 | . | ASSSAGQITGELF
TRBJ2-5 | TRBV6-5 | . | ASPRGQETQY
TRBJ1-2 | TRBV5-8 | . | ASSLWDTHNYGYT
TRBJ2-1 | TRBV3-1/TRBV3-2 | . | ASSRTRECNEQF
TRBJ1-1 | TRBV11-3 | TRBD1 | ASSSFLDRARGEAF
TRBJ2-1 | TRBV27 | TRBD2 | ASSPLQTSGRLNEQF
TRBJ2-7 | TRBV27 | TRBD1 | ASGSTGSPYEQY
TRBJ2-2 | TRBV5-1 | . | ASSLGPGGELF
TRBJ2-7 | TRBV2 | . | ASGGSYEQY
TRBJ2-1 | TRBV5-1 | TRBD2 | ASSPETSGDLDEQF
TRBJ2-5 | TRBV19 | TRBD2 | ASSSGGQETQY
TRBJ2-7 | TRBV7-2 | . | ASSLVGTDNYEQY
TRBJ1-1 | TRBV11-3 | . | ASSPGTHNTEAF
TRBJ2-1 | TRBV28 | . | ASSLPRDNEQF
TRBJ2-3 | TRBV2 | . | ASRSAGGSDTQY
TRBJ2-7 | TRBV6-2/TRBV6-3 | . | ASSLLVSYEQY
TRBJ2-2 | TRBV24-1 | TRBD1 | ATSATGGTGELF
TRBJ1-5 | TRBV28 | TRBD1 | ASSIRTGGGNQPQH
TRBJ2-7 | TRBV28 | . | ASSRGFSYEQY
TRBJ1-2 | TRBV6-2/TRBV6-3 | TRBD1 | ASSHRQGGGYT
TRBJ1-6 | TRBV4-3 | . | ASSQRPGVDSPLH
TRBJ1-3 | TRBV9 | . | ASSVGDFGNTIY
TRBJ1-4 | TRBV25-1 | . | ASSTGPDNEKLF
TRBJ1-6 | TRBV7-3 | . | ASSARGNSPLH
TRBJ2-1 | TRBV3-1/TRBV3-2 | . | ASSQPAWGASSSYNEQF
TRBJ2-5 | TRBV6-5 | . | ASSSLLPQETQY
TRBJ2-2 | TRBV1 | . | TSSVDSNTGELF
TRBJ1-2 | TRBV7-2 | TRBD1 | ASSLGTGNYGYT
TRBJ2-1 | TRBV7-2 | . | ASSPDLATGF
TRBJ2-5 | TRBV5-4 | TRBD2 | ASGLTSGPQETQY
TRBJ2-4 | TRBV6-2/TRBV6-3 | TRBD2 | ASSSGGRLDIQY
TRBJ2-7 | TRBV6-5 | . | ASSYGRDGYEQY
TRBJ2-7 | TRBV3-1/TRBV3-2 | TRBD1 | ASRDRGRSYEQY
TRBJ1-2 | TRBV28 | . | ASSLEPINYGYT
TRBJ2-7 | TRBV28 | TRBD2 | ASTDRDYSYEQY
TRBJ2-3 | TRBV11-3 | . | ASTGGGYTDTQY
TRBJ1-2 | TRBV20-1 | . | SAASNYGYT